This T cell receptor beta chain derives from a study of glioma-infiltrating T cells after dendritic cell vaccination. Whole-study context: Patients received autologous tumor lysate-pulsed dendritic cell vaccination between the early 2000s and the early 2010s.

A word on this clone: Antigen specificity is unknown.

Assay: immunoSEQ multiplex PCR; the TCRdb copy retains only in-frame clones and omits some. The sample yields tens of thousands of clones, roughly 87% seen once. Study-level results: Few patients contributed both blood and tumor specimens.

This sample comprised blood, obtained before dendritic cell vaccination. This receptor was obtained from a human donor with glioblastoma.

The CDR3 here is CASSNNRGVENTEAFF. The CDR3 coding sequence is TGTGCCAGCAGCAACAACAGGGGCGTGGAGAACACTGAAGCTTTCTTT. The genes are TRBV7-9 and TRBJ1-1; 7 bases fit TRBD1. This CDR3 comprises 16 residues. Germline-derived CDR1 and CDR2 are SEHNR and FQNEAQ (reference sequence). After removal of 5 bases from V and 1 base from J, the junction contained 10 bases not matched to a gene.